Below are 32 T cell receptor beta chains sequenced from a single sample in a study of TIL therapy for anti-PD-1-resistant metastatic lung cancer (dated by TCRdb to the early 2020s). Using bias-controlled multiplex PCR with the immunoSEQ v3 hsTCRB kit, the TCR beta CDR3 regions were amplified from genomic DNA. The immuneACCESS repertoire file appears here via TCRdb, limited to in-frame rearrangements. These files lack a portion of the clones; in checked studies, under half of the deficit traces to unresolved V genes, and the cause of the others is not known. A total of roughly 6,000 clones appear in this sample, over 65% of them only once. The top ten clonotypes cover around a sixth of the sample. According to the study, the label for this sample's time point signals: pre-treatment sample, taken before nivolumab and TIL therapy. The baseline tumor samples, taken from the same resection that was used to grow TIL, were excised metastases, most often pleural nodules or supraclavicular lymph nodes.

The starting material was tumor tissue, obtained at baseline. All receptors derive from a person between 25 and 79 years old with non-small cell lung cancer.

V gene TRBV5-1 combines with J gene TRBJ1-4; 7 bases match TRBD1. V dropped 0 bases and J dropped 7; count of bases not matched to a gene: 9. Germline-derived CDR1 and CDR2 are SGHRS and YFSETQ. The CDR3 loop spans 16 amino acids. CDR3 sequence: CASSLGQGIKVEKLFF. CDR3 nucleotide sequence: TGCGCCAGCAGCTTGGGACAGGGTATTAAAGTTGAAAAACTGTTTTTT.

The chain is built from TRBV12-2 and TRBJ2-3; the DNA was not used to check the table's D call, TRBD2. TRBV12-2 is a known pseudogene. This CDR3 is 15 amino acids long. The CDR3 protein is CASRFRRGFTDTQYF. CDR3 nucleotide sequence: TGTGCAAGTCGCTTTAGGCGGGGGTTCACAGATACGCAGTATTTT.

The genes are TRBV24-1 and TRBJ2-3, with 10 bases lining up with TRBD1. Germline V gene lookup returns CDR1 KGHDR and CDR2 SFDVKD. This CDR3 contains 15 residues. V shed 9 bases, J shed 1 base, and the junction held 6 bases outside the gene matches. The CDR3 coding sequence is TGTGCCACCGGGGGACAGGGGACGGGCACAGATACGCAGTATTTT. Protein product: CATGGQGTGTDTQYF.

This chain joins TRBV5-1 and TRBJ2-7, with D uncertain. In germline, CDR1 is SGHRS, CDR2 YFSETQ. This CDR3 region has 13 residues. Trimming stripped 1 base from V and 0 bases from J, with 5 bases between. As DNA, the CDR3 is TGCGCCAGCAGCTTGACGGGCTCCTACGAGCAGTACTTC. This sequence encodes CASSLTGSYEQYF.

The V call is TRBV11-2, the J call TRBJ1-5, with D possibly being TRBD1 (6 bases). Germline CDR1 reads SGHAT; CDR2 reads FQNNGV. The CDR3 consists of 13 residues. With 8 bases removed from V and 4 bases from J, the gap between germline ends came to 12 bases. DNA for the CDR3: TGTGCCAGCGGGGAAGGGGGGAATCAGCCCCAGCATTTT. It translates to CASGEGGNQPQHF.

This rearrangement joins TRBV2 to TRBJ1-4; 7 bases are shared with TRBD1. The CDR3 length is 14 residues. The V and J ends lost 7 bases and 8 bases, in that order; junction bases with no gene match: 10. Germline values: CDR1 SNHLY, CDR2 FYNNEI. The CDR3, as DNA: TGTGCCAGCACCCGACAGGGTAGACGGGAAAAACTGTTTTTT. This encodes CASTRQGRREKLFF.

This clone was seen a few times. The chain is built from TRBV3-1 (or the pseudogene TRBV3-2) and TRBJ2-1; 11 nucleotides line up with TRBD2. The CDR3 length is 16 residues. Trimming took 4 bases from V and 9 from J; bases not matched to a gene: 11. Germline assignment: CDR1 LGHDT and CDR2 YNNKEL (reference sequence). The CDR3 sequence is CASSPRGSGGVGEQFF. In nucleotides, the CDR3 is TGTGCCAGCAGCCCCCGGGGTAGCGGGGGGGTCGGTGAGCAGTTCTTC.

By its share, this clone is medium-sized. The chain links TRBV2 to TRBJ2-7; D assignment may be TRBD1 or TRBD2 (5 bases each). Trimming took 8 bases from V and 3 from J, leaving 17 bases between them. Germline values: CDR1 SNHLY, CDR2 FYNNEI. The CDR3 length is 14 residues. This CDR3 is CASRPPGTVYEQYF. The CDR3 DNA reads TGTGCCAGCCGTCCTCCAGGGACGGTCTACGAGCAGTACTTC. Combining the CDR3 with reference TRBV2 and TRBJ2-7 gives the whole variable domain EPEVTQTPSHQVTQMGQEVILRCVPISNHLYFYWYRQILGQKVEFLVSFYNNEISEKSEIFDDQFSVERPDGSNFTLKIRSTKLEDSAMYFCASRPPGTVYEQYFGPGTRLTVT.

The rearrangement links TRBV2 to TRBJ2-2; no reliable D call. The CDR3 extends over 14 amino acids. Trimming stripped 7 bases from V and 0 bases from J, with 9 bases between. CDR1 SNHLY and CDR2 FYNNEI come from the germline V gene. Here the CDR3 reads CASKRNANTGELFF. CDR3 DNA: TGTGCCAGCAAACGCAACGCGAACACCGGGGAGCTGTTTTTT.

This chain uses TRBV13 with TRBJ2-7; tentative D call: TRBD2 (7 bases). Germline V CDR1 and CDR2: PRHDT, FYEKMQ (reference sequence). Trimming stripped 2 bases from V and 4 bases from J, with 15 bases between. The CDR3 has 15 residues. The CDR3 region is CASSLRAGEGYEQYV. Here the CDR3 DNA reads TGTGCCAGCAGCTTAAGGGCAGGGGAGGGGTACGAGCAGTACGTC.

This sequence joins TRBV19 and TRBJ1-5; TRBD1 agrees at 10 bases. The CDR3 extends over 16 amino acids. CDR1 LNHDA and CDR2 SQIVND come from the germline V gene (reference sequence). V lost 6 bases, J lost 5 bases, and 10 bases stayed unmatched. The CDR3 reads CASRDSGTGAYQPQHF. The CDR3 nucleotides read TGTGCCAGTAGAGACTCCGGGACAGGGGCATATCAGCCCCAGCATTTT.

The rearrangement links TRBV29-1 to TRBJ1-3; D not certain. Germline loops: CDR1 SQVTM, CDR2 ANQGSEA. The CDR3 extends over 13 amino acids. V lost 3 bases and J 2 bases, leaving 8 bases between the germline ends. The CDR3 sequence: CSVDDGTGNTIYF. For the CDR3, the DNA is TGCAGCGTTGACGACGGAACTGGAAACACCATATATTTT.

The chain recombines TRBV30 with TRBJ1-2, with D perhaps matching TRBD1 (6 bases). The CDR3 covers 14 residues. V was clipped by 2 bases and J by 4 bases, with 14 bases between them. In germline, CDR1 is GTSNPN, CDR2 SVGIG (reference sequence). The chain's CDR3 is CAWSTGQTLYGYTF. In DNA form, the CDR3 reads TGTGCCTGGAGTACAGGGCAGACCCTCTATGGCTACACCTTC.

V is TRBV4-2 and J is TRBJ1-1; a possible D gene is TRBD1 (6 bases). There are 15 residues in the CDR3. Germline assignment: CDR1 LGHNA and CDR2 YNFKEQ. Trimming took 1 base from V and 6 from J, leaving 15 bases between them. CDR3 sequence (DNA): TGTGCCAGCAGCCAAGTATCGCAGGGGAGGGCTGAAGCTTTCTTT. Amino acid sequence: CASSQVSQGRAEAFF.

The rearrangement links TRBV6-5 to TRBJ2-1; D gene uncertain. The CDR3 length is 15 residues. CDR1 is MNHEY and CDR2 is SVGAGI in the germline V gene. V lost 7 bases to trimming and J lost 0 bases, with 13 bases between them. CDR3 sequence: CASNLDIYSYNEQFF. The DNA of the CDR3 is TGTGCCAGCAACTTAGACATATACTCCTACAATGAGCAGTTCTTC.

The chain combines TRBV5-1 with TRBJ2-1; TRBD2 matches 8 bases. Germline V gene data show CDR1 as SGHRS and CDR2 as YFSETQ. The CDR3 length is 15 residues. V lost 7 bases to trimming and J lost 3 bases; unmatched junction nucleotides: 9. CDR3 DNA: TGCGCCAGCCGAGAGGCGGGGGGCGGCTACAATGAGCAGTTCTTC. Translated, it gives CASREAGGGYNEQFF.

The chain joins TRBV7-8 to TRBJ1-1; D is possibly TRBD1 (5 bases). Germline lookup yields CDR1 SGHVS and CDR2 FQNEAQ. The CDR3 runs 13 residues. Trimming cost V 6 bases and J 1 base, with 9 bases left between them. The CDR3 coding sequence is TGTGCCAGCAGGTACGGACAGAACACTGAAGCTTTCTTT. Its protein product is CASRYGQNTEAFF.

The count of this clone is one. The chain carries TRBV5-6 and TRBJ2-3; D uncertain. There are 16 residues in the CDR3. V was cut by 0 bases and J by 4 bases, with 15 bases left in between. In germline, CDR1 is SGHDT, CDR2 YYEEEE. The CDR3 reads CASSLGQVIIADTQYF. In DNA form, the CDR3 reads TGTGCCAGCAGCTTGGGGCAGGTGATTATCGCAGATACGCAGTATTTT.

V gene TRBV6-1 combines with J gene TRBJ1-2; the D gene is possibly TRBD1 (5 bases). Germline CDR1 is MNHNS and CDR2 is SASEGT. The CDR3 totals 14 residues. V shed 0 bases and J shed 3 bases, with 8 bases lying between them. CDR3 sequence: CASSEAGVDYGYTF. In DNA form, the CDR3 reads TGTGCCAGCAGTGAAGCAGGGGTTGACTATGGCTACACCTTC.

The genes are TRBV12-3 or TRBV12-4 and TRBJ1-1, with unresolved D. Trimming pared 3 bases from V and 3 bases from J, leaving 8 bases between. This CDR3 spans 13 amino acids. CDR3: CASSFGGDTEAFF. In DNA form, the CDR3 reads TGTGCCAGCAGTTTCGGAGGAGACACTGAAGCTTTCTTT.

The gene calls are TRBV15 and TRBJ1-2, with a weak D call TRBD1 (6 bases). V was pared by 3 bases and J by 3 bases, with 17 bases between. Germline V gene data show CDR1 as LNHNV and CDR2 as YYDKDF (reference sequence). The CDR3 is 16 amino acids. CDR3 residues: CATSRGSGRGDYGYTF. CDR3 sequence (DNA): TGTGCCACCAGCAGGGGCTCGGGCAGGGGCGACTATGGCTACACCTTC.

The rearrangement joins TRBV19 to TRBJ1-2; 7 positions agree with TRBD1. J was trimmed by 4 bases and V by 2 bases; bases with no gene match: 7. The CDR3 has 15 residues. Germline V gene data show CDR1 as LNHDA and CDR2 as SQIVND (reference sequence). The CDR3 bases are TGTGCCAGTAGTATATCTCACAGGGGAGGCTATGGCTACACCTTC. Translating gives CASSISHRGGYGYTF.

In its sample, this clone was seen a few times. This rearrangement joins TRBV6-5 to TRBJ1-1; no reliable D call. CDR3 length: 13 amino acids. The germline CDR1 and CDR2 sequences are MNHEY and SVGAGI. Trimming took 1 base from V and 1 from J, leaving 4 bases between them. CDR3 DNA sequence: TGTGCCAGCAGTTACTATGGGAACACTGAAGCTTTCTTT. It is translated as CASSYYGNTEAFF.

This chain connects TRBV9 to TRBJ2-3, with 11 bases identical to TRBD2. Trimming at V came to 3 bases and at J to 3 bases, leaving 3 bases not matched to a gene. Germline CDR1 and CDR2: SGDLS and YYNGEE. This CDR3 is built from 15 residues. CDR3 loop: CASSAASGRTDTQYF. The CDR3 DNA is TGTGCCAGCAGCGCGGCTAGCGGGAGGACAGATACGCAGTATTTT.

In this sample, this clone turned up once. The chain recombines TRBV18 with TRBJ2-2; 11 nucleotides align to TRBD1. The CDR3 covers 15 residues. With V trimmed by 0 bases and J by 6 bases, 0 bases remained unmatched. In germline, CDR1 is KGHSH, CDR2 LQKENI. The CDR3 nucleotides are TGTGCCAGCTCACCACCGGGACAGGGGGCCGGGGAGCTGTTTTTT. Protein sequence: CASSPPGQGAGELFF.

V usage is TRBV24-1 and J usage is TRBJ2-7; D remains ambiguous. CDR1 and CDR2 from the germline V gene are KGHDR and SFDVKD. V dropped 1 base and J dropped 0 bases, with 15 bases sitting between them. The CDR3 extends over 17 amino acids. DNA of the CDR3: TGTGCCACCAGTGATTTAATCTGTATAGTAAGCTCCTACGAGCAGTACGTC. Residues: CATSDLICIVSSYEQYV.

The rearrangement uses TRBV10-2 and TRBJ2-3; no definite D call. The germline V gene encodes CDR1 WSHSY and CDR2 SAAADI. The V gene lost 2 bases and the J gene lost 5 bases, with 11 bases spanning the gap. CDR3 length: 14 residues. The DNA for the CDR3 is TGCGCCAGCAGTGAGCGGTTAGCCGTAGATACGCAGTATTTT. This encodes CASSERLAVDTQYF.

The chain uses TRBV7-9 and TRBJ2-5; D gene uncertain. CDR1 is SEHNR, CDR2 FQNEAQ, per germline (reference sequence). This CDR3 is built from 12 residues. Trimming left V 5 bases short and J 3 bases short, with 7 bases between. The CDR3 DNA reads TGTGCCAGCAGCCGCCCTAAAGAGACCCAGTACTTC. This encodes CASSRPKETQYF.

This clone was seen once. This chain connects TRBV6-1 to TRBJ2-6; D not certain. The CDR3 is made up of 16 amino acids. The germline V and J ends were trimmed by 0 bases and 0 bases, with 6 bases remaining between them. Germline loops: CDR1 MNHNS, CDR2 SASEGT. Written as DNA, the CDR3 is TGTGCCAGCAGTGAAGCGGTAAACTCTGGGGCCAACGTCCTGACTTTC. Translating it yields CASSEAVNSGANVLTF.

V and J are TRBV5-1 and TRBJ1-3, with D tentatively TRBD1 (5 bases). This CDR3 spans 15 amino acids. The V end was cut by 3 bases, the J end by 2 bases, with 12 bases between. The germline V gene encodes CDR1 SGHRS and CDR2 YFSETQ. CDR3 bases: TGCGCCAGCAGCTCGCAAACAGGCCCTGGAAACACCATATATTTT. Translated, it gives CASSSQTGPGNTIYF.

The chain combines TRBV7-2 with TRBJ2-3; no definite D call. Germline assignment: CDR1 SGHTA and CDR2 FQGNSA. The CDR3 runs 15 residues. Trimming left V 2 bases short and J 2 bases short, with 11 bases between. The CDR3 spells CASSLSWAATDTQYF. CDR3 bases: TGTGCCAGCAGCTTAAGCTGGGCAGCCACAGATACGCAGTATTTT.

The chain joins TRBV29-1 to TRBJ2-7, with TRBD1 matching over 9 bases. This CDR3 is 13 amino acids long. Germline V CDR1 and CDR2: SQVTM, ANQGSEA. The ends lost 6 bases at V and 5 bases at J; junction bases unmatched: 8. CDR3 in DNA: TGCAGCGTGACCGGACAGGGGAGGCACGAGCAGTACTTC. Its translation: CSVTGQGRHEQYF.